This T cell receptor beta chain appears in the sequencing data of a study of siplizumab effects on memory and regulatory T cells. Some clones are missing from TCRdb's copy, which holds only in-frame ones; the method was immunoSEQ multiplex PCR. The data contain some 41,000 clones, more than 80% of them singletons. Points from the study as a whole: Siplizumab gave mappable alloreactive CD4+ clones an average Treg-derived fraction of nearly 70%, against roughly 26% in controls.

V lost 0 bases, J lost 2 bases, and 8 bases lay in between. The CDR3 is 15 amino acids. From germline, CDR1 is LNHNV and CDR2 YYDKDF (reference sequence). In the case of this clone: What it binds is not known.

The receptor comes from a human donor in good health. Input material: naive CD4+ T cells sorted from blood. The chain carries TRBV15 and TRBJ1-3; D gene uncertain. CDR3 DNA sequence: TGTGCCACCAGCAGAGATCGGGCTACTGGAAACACCATATATTTT. Translating gives CATSRDRATGNTIYF. The variable domain in full, with the rest retrieved from reference TRBV15 and TRBJ1-3, is DAMVIQNPRYQVTQFGKPVTLSCSQTLNHNVMYWYQQKSSQAPKLLFHYYDKDFNNEADTPDNFQSRRPNTSFCFLDIRSPGLGDTAMYLCATSRDRATGNTIYFGEGSWLTVV.